The T cell receptor (beta chain) described here comes from a study of blood T cells in healthy people across ages. For the study at large: With template switching, about one barcoded beta molecule was captured per two T cells.

A J-beta primer mix and a sample-barcoded 5' primer were used in a second PCR of about 6 to 12 cycles. Researchers report that a template-switch adaptor with 12 random nucleotides tagged each cDNA molecule. TCRdb reprocessed the 5' RACE reads via MiXCR and lists one record per CDR3 protein. The sample lists approximately 1,000,000 distinct CDR3 sequences; 35% to 55% were seen once. Isolation per sample recovered at least 7 million PBMCs. With 7 bases clipped from V and 5 bases from J, the junction kept 10 bases outside the gene matches. The CDR3 loop spans 15 amino acids. CDR1 is SNHLY and CDR2 is FYNNEI in the germline V gene. About this clonotype itself: Its antigen is undetermined.

Study-level findings and limits: Age advanced and TCR beta diversity per million T cells fell, roughly linearly.

Sequences were obtained from blood. The rearrangement joins TRBV2 to TRBJ1-5; 8 bases are a match to TRBD1. The receptor's source is a woman aged 60-75 years in good health. CDR3 bases: TGTGCCAGCAATACCGGACAGGGACGGTATCAGCCCCAGCATTTT. It yields the protein CASNTGQGRYQPQHF.